One sample yielded the 22 T cell receptor beta chains listed below, sequenced in a study of pediatric ulcerative colitis. Sequencing was performed with immunoSEQ multiplex PCR; in TCRdb, only in-frame clones are kept and a portion is missing. Found here are around 61,000 clones, 86% of them singletons; the top ten hold roughly 3%. The sequenced sample consisted of blood. These receptor sequences come from a boy aged 5 to 17 with severe ulcerative colitis.

The chain is built from TRBV27 and TRBJ2-1, with 10 bases that match TRBD2. The CDR3 contains 16 residues. V was pared by 5 bases and J by 2 bases, with 6 bases of the junction left unmatched. The germline gives CDR1 MNHEY, CDR2 SMNVEV (reference sequence). In nucleotides, the CDR3 is TGTGCCAGCAGTCCCAACAGCGGGAGGGCCTACAATGAGCAGTTCTTC. Its protein is CASSPNSGRAYNEQFF.

J is TRBJ2-3 and V is TRBV7-2; D gene uncertain. This CDR3 contains 12 residues. Per germline, CDR1 SGHTA and CDR2 FQGNSA. The V gene lost 7 bases and the J gene lost 4 bases, with 9 bases spanning the gap. The CDR3 nucleotides read TGTGCCAGCACCTTCACCGCAGATACGCAGTATTTT. It is translated as CASTFTADTQYF.

This clone was counted a single time. The chain carries TRBV6-5 and TRBJ2-5; TRBD2 matches 8 bases. Trimming took 7 bases from V and 5 from J; bases not matched to a gene: 9. Germline loops: CDR1 MNHEY, CDR2 SVGAGI. CDR3 length: 14 amino acids. The CDR3: CASTLAGSGETQYF. The DNA for the CDR3 is TGTGCCAGCACCTTAGCGGGATCGGGCGAGACCCAGTACTTC.

The gene calls are TRBV28 and TRBJ2-2, with TRBD1 matching over 9 bases. Germline CDR1 MDHEN, CDR2 SYDVKM. V lost 2 bases to trimming and J lost 10 bases; unmatched junction nucleotides: 8. This CDR3 region has 15 residues. The CDR3: CASSLAQGAVEELFF. The CDR3 DNA sequence: TGTGCCAGCAGTTTAGCACAGGGGGCTGTCGAGGAGCTGTTTTTT.

V usage is TRBV4-1 and J usage is TRBJ2-5; D is ambiguous. This CDR3 spans 14 amino acids. Trimming took 1 base from V and 1 from J, leaving 7 bases between them. Per germline, CDR1 MGHRA and CDR2 YSYEKL. DNA of the CDR3: TGCGCCAGCAGCCAAGCGGTCACCCAAGAGACCCAGTACTTC. As protein: CASSQAVTQETQYF.

This chain joins TRBV29-1 and TRBJ2-7; TRBD2 is a possible D gene (5 bases). CDR3 length equals 12 residues. Trimming left V 7 bases short and J 2 bases short, with 12 bases between. CDR1 SQVTM and CDR2 ANQGSEA come from the germline V gene. In nucleotides, the CDR3 is TGCAGCGCATCGGACGGGGCCTACGAGCAGTACTTC. Protein product: CSASDGAYEQYF.

The V gene is TRBV18, the J gene TRBJ2-3; tentatively, D is TRBD2 (6 bases). Trimming took 3 bases from V and 0 from J, leaving 7 bases between them. This CDR3 comprises 14 residues. Germline lookup yields CDR1 KGHSH and CDR2 LQKENI. DNA of the CDR3: TGTGCCAGCTCACCGGGACTCAGCACAGATACGCAGTATTTT. As protein: CASSPGLSTDTQYF. Combining the CDR3 with reference TRBV18 and TRBJ2-3 gives the whole variable domain NAGVMQNPRHLVRRRGQEARLRCSPMKGHSHVYWYRQLPEEGLKFMVYLQKENIIDESGMPKERFSAEFPKEGPSILRIQQVVRGDSAAYFCASSPGLSTDTQYFGPGTRLTVL.

The V gene is TRBV9, the J gene TRBJ1-3, with D uncertain. CDR1 and CDR2 from the germline V gene are SGDLS and YYNGEE. The CDR3 runs 13 residues. V lost 4 bases to trimming and J lost 3 bases, with 8 bases between them. This chain's CDR3 is CASSPLSGNTIYF. The CDR3 DNA reads TGTGCCAGCAGCCCCCTCAGTGGAAACACCATATATTTT. Full variable domain (remainder filled in from reference TRBV9 and TRBJ1-3): DSGVTQTPKHLITATGQRVTLRCSPRSGDLSVYWYQQSLDQGLQFLIQYYNGEERAKGNILERFSAQQFPDLHSELNLSSLELGDSALYFCASSPLSGNTIYFGEGSWLTVV.

This CDR3 reads CASSLEVEQYF. The CDR3 nucleotides read TGTGCCAGCAGCTTAGAGGTCGAGCAGTACTTC. This rearrangement joins TRBV7-9 to TRBJ2-7; D gene ambiguous. Trimming removed 1 base from V and 6 bases from J, with 4 bases in between. Germline CDR1 and CDR2: SEHNR and FQNEAQ (reference sequence). The CDR3 length is 11 residues.

This clone was seen a handful of times. The rearrangement links TRBV11-3 to TRBJ2-5, with a possible D match to TRBD1 (5 bases). Germline values: CDR1 SGHNT, CDR2 YENEEA. CDR3 length equals 13 residues. V was trimmed by 3 bases and J by 5 bases, leaving 10 bases between them. CDR3 sequence (DNA): TGTGCCAGCAGCTTCACAGGTTGGGAGACCCAGTACTTC. It is translated as CASSFTGWETQYF.

The chain employs TRBV14 and TRBJ2-1, with D perhaps matching TRBD1 or TRBD2 (5 bases each). The V end was cut by 3 bases, the J end by 3 bases, with 12 bases between. CDR1 is SGHDN, CDR2 FVKESK, per germline. This CDR3 has 15 amino acids. In DNA, the CDR3 is TGTGCCAGCAGCCACGGGACGGAGGTCTACAATGAGCAGTTCTTC. It yields the protein CASSHGTEVYNEQFF.

The chain couples TRBV6-1 to TRBJ2-7, with D perhaps TRBD2 (5 bases). The CDR3 length is 14 residues. The V end was cut by 4 bases, the J end by 3 bases, with 13 bases between. Germline lookup yields CDR1 MNHNS and CDR2 SASEGT. CDR3 loop: CASSGWTGNYEQYF. DNA of the CDR3: TGTGCCAGCAGTGGATGGACGGGGAACTACGAGCAGTACTTC.

This rearrangement joins TRBV7-8 to TRBJ2-5; 8 nucleotides align to TRBD1. The DNA end is a closer match to TRBJ2-7, so the J assignment may be wrong. The CDR3 totals 15 residues. Germline V gene sequence: CDR1 SGHVS, CDR2 FQNEAQ. The CDR3 loop is CASSLAQGAGYEQYF. The CDR3 DNA reads as TGTGCCAGCAGCTTAGCGCAGGGGGCGGGGTACGAGCAGTACTTC.

The chain links TRBV7-9 to TRBJ2-1, with 7 bases matching TRBD2. J was trimmed by 6 bases and V by 4 bases; bases with no gene match: 15. Germline assignment: CDR1 SEHNR and CDR2 FQNEAQ (reference sequence). The CDR3 covers 17 residues. The CDR3 here is CASSSFVGGSGSNEQFF. In DNA, the CDR3 is TGTGCCAGCAGCTCATTCGTGGGCGGGAGCGGTAGCAATGAGCAGTTCTTC. Together with reference TRBV7-9 and TRBJ2-1, the CDR3 gives the full variable domain: DTGVSQNPRHKITKRGQNVTFRCDPISEHNRLYWYRQTLGQGPEFLTYFQNEAQLEKSRLLSDRFSAERPKGSFSTLEIQRTEQGDSAMYLCASSSFVGGSGSNEQFFGPGTRLTVL.

This clone was picked up a small number of times. The gene calls are TRBV7-2 and TRBJ2-1; 8 nucleotides align to TRBD2. This CDR3 has 14 amino acids. CDR1 and CDR2 (germline): SGHTA, FQGNSA. V lost 5 bases, J lost 12 bases, and 12 bases stayed unmatched. CDR3 sequence reads: CASSATREASRQFF. In nucleotides, the CDR3 is TGTGCCAGCAGCGCAACGCGGGAGGCATCAAGGCAGTTCTTC.

V is TRBV6-1 and J is TRBJ2-1, with 9 bases identical to TRBD2. Per germline, CDR1 MNHNS and CDR2 SASEGT. The junction had 0 bases not matched to a gene; V was cut back by 0 bases and J by 3 bases. The CDR3 consists of 15 residues. The CDR3 protein is CASSEASGSYNEQFF. CDR3 bases: TGTGCCAGCAGTGAAGCTAGCGGGAGCTACAATGAGCAGTTCTTC.

The V call is TRBV6-4, the J call TRBJ2-1; 11 nucleotides match TRBD2. Unmatched junction bases numbered 2, after V lost 3 bases and J lost 4 bases. Germline values: CDR1 MRHNA, CDR2 SNTAGT. The CDR3 has 15 amino acids. The DNA of the CDR3 is TGTGCCAGCAGTGAGAGACTAGCGGGGTACAATGAGCAGTTCTTC. The encoded protein is CASSERLAGYNEQFF.

The chain is built from TRBV7-9 and TRBJ1-1, with D hard to call. Trimming took off 0 bases at V and 4 bases at J, with 3 bases between the two ends. Germline V gene lookup returns CDR1 SEHNR and CDR2 FQNEAQ (reference sequence). The CDR3 is 12 residues long. CDR3 sequence: CASSLATTEAFF. CDR3 coding DNA: TGTGCCAGCAGCTTAGCGACCACTGAAGCTTTCTTT.

CDR3 nucleotide sequence: TGTGCCAGCAGAAACCCGGGGACGGTGAACACTGAAGCTTTCTTT. Encoded protein: CASRNPGTVNTEAFF. This sequence joins TRBV6-1 and TRBJ1-1; a possible D gene is TRBD1 (5 bases). This CDR3 spans 15 amino acids. Trimming took off 6 bases at V and 0 bases at J, with 14 bases between the two ends. Germline V CDR1 and CDR2: MNHNS, SASEGT.

This clone has a single count. The chain couples TRBV5-4 to TRBJ2-1; D not resolved. The length of the CDR3 is 11 residues. Germline CDR1 reads SGHNT; CDR2 reads YYREEE (reference sequence). The V gene lost 1 base and the J gene lost 7 bases, with 3 bases spanning the gap. The CDR3 region is CASSLSNEQFF. The DNA of the CDR3 is TGTGCCAGCAGCTTGAGTAATGAGCAGTTCTTC.

The genes are TRBV9 and TRBJ2-7; tentatively, D is TRBD1 or TRBD2 (5 bases each). The CDR3 sequence is 14 residues long. CDR1 is SGDLS and CDR2 is YYNGEE in the germline V gene. V was trimmed by 3 bases and J by 6 bases, leaving 16 bases between them. CDR3 loop: CASSEGPPGSEQYF. The CDR3 DNA reads as TGTGCCAGCAGCGAGGGACCCCCAGGGAGCGAGCAGTACTTC.

The chain links TRBV5-4 to TRBJ2-1, with D perhaps TRBD1 (6 bases). Looked up from germline, CDR1 is SGHNT and CDR2 is YYREEE (reference sequence). CDR3 length: 17 amino acids. V lost 0 bases and J lost 4, with 17 bases in between. The DNA for the CDR3 is TGTGCCAGCAGCTTGGCCTCCGGGGACAAACCATACAATGAGCAGTTCTTC. The encoded protein is CASSLASGDKPYNEQFF. Complete variable domain (other parts from reference TRBV5-4 and TRBJ2-1): ETGVTQSPTHLIKTRGQQVTLRCSSQSGHNTVSWYQQALGQGPQFIFQYYREEENGRGNFPPRFSGLQFPNYSSELNVNALELDDSALYLCASSLASGDKPYNEQFFGPGTRLTVL.